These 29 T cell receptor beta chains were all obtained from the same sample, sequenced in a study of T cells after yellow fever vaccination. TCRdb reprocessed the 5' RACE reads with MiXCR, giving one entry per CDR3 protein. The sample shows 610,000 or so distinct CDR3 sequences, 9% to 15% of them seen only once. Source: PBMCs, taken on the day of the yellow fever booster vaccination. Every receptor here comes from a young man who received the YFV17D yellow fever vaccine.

For the CDR3, the DNA is TGTGCCAGCAGCCATGCGGGACAACCGAACACTGAAGCTTTCTTT. It specifies CASSHAGQPNTEAFF. The chain couples TRBV3-1 to TRBJ1-1; a possible D gene is TRBD1 (6 bases). Germline V lookup: CDR1 LGHDT, CDR2 YNNKEL (reference sequence). The germline V and J ends were trimmed by 3 bases and 1 base, with 12 bases remaining between them. The CDR3 is made up of 15 amino acids.

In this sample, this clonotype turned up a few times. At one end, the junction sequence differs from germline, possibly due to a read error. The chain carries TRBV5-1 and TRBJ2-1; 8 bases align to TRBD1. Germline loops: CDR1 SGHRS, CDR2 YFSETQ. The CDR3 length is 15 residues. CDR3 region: CASRLDRASYNEQFF. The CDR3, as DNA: TGCGCCAGCAGATTGGACAGGGCCTCCTACAATGAGCAGTTCTTC.

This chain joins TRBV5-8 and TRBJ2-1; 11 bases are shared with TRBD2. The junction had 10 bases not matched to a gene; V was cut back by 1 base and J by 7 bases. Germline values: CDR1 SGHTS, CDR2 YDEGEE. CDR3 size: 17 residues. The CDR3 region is CASSLHPTSGKMNEQFF. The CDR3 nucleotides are TGTGCCAGCAGCTTGCACCCGACTAGCGGGAAGATGAATGAGCAGTTCTTC.

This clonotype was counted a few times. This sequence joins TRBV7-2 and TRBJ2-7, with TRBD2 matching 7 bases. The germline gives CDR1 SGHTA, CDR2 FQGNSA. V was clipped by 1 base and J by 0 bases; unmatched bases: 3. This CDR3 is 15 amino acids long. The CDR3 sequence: CASSLGGSFSYEQYF. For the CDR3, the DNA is TGTGCCAGCAGCTTAGGCGGGAGTTTCTCCTACGAGCAGTACTTC.

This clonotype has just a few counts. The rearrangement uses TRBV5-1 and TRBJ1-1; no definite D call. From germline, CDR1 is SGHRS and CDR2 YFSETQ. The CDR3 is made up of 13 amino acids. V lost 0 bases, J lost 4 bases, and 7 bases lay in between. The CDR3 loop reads CASSLVGPTEAFF. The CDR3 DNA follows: TGCGCCAGCAGCTTGGTTGGACCCACTGAAGCTTTCTTT.

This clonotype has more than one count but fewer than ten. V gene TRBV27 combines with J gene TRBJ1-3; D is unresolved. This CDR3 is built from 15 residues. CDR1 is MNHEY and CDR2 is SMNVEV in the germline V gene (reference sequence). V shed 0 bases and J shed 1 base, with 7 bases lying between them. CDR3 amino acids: CASSLSAGSGNTIYF. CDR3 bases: TGTGCCAGCAGTTTATCAGCGGGGTCTGGAAACACCATATATTTT.

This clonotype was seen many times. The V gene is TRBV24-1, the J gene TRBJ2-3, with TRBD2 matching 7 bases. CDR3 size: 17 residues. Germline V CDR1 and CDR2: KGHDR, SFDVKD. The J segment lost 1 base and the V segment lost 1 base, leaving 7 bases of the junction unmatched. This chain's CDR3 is CATSDFPSGMGTDTQYF. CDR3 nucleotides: TGTGCCACCAGTGATTTTCCCAGCGGGATGGGCACAGATACGCAGTATTTT.

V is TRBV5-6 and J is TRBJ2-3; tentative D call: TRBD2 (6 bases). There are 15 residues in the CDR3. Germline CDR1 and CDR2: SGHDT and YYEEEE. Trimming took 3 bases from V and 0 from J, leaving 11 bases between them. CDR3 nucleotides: TGTGCCAGCAGCTCCGAGCGGGCTAGCACAGATACGCAGTATTTT. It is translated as CASSSERASTDTQYF.

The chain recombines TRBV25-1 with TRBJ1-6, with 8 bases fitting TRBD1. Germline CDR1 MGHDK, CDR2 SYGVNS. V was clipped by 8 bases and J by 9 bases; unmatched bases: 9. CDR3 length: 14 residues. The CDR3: CASRDQGAGSPLHF. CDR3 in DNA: TGTGCCAGCCGGGATCAGGGGGCAGGTTCACCCCTCCACTTT. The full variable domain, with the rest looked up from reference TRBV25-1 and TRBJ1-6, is EADIYQTPRYLVIGTGKKITLECSQTMGHDKMYWYQQDPGMELHLIHYSYGVNSTEKGDLSSESTVSRIRTEHFPLTLESARPSHTSQYLCASRDQGAGSPLHFGNGTRLTVT.

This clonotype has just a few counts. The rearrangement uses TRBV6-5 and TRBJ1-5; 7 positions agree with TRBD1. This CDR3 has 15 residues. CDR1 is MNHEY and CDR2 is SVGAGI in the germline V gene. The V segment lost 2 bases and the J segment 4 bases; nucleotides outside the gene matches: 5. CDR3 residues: CASSYQGGKNQPQHF. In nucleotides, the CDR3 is TGTGCCAGCAGTTACCAGGGGGGCAAAAATCAGCCCCAGCATTTT.

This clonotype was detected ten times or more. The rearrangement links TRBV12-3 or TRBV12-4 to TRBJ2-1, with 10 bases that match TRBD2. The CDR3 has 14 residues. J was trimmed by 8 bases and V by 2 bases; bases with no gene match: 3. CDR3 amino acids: CASSLSGRVDEQFF. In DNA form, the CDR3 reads TGTGCCAGCAGTTTAAGCGGGAGGGTCGATGAGCAGTTCTTC.

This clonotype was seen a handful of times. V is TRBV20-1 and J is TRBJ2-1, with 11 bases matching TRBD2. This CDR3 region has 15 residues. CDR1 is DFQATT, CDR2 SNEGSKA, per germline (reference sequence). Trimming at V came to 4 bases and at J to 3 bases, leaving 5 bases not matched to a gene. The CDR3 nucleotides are TGCAGTGCTAATGGTGGGACTAGCGGCTACAATGAGCAGTTCTTC. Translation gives CSANGGTSGYNEQFF.

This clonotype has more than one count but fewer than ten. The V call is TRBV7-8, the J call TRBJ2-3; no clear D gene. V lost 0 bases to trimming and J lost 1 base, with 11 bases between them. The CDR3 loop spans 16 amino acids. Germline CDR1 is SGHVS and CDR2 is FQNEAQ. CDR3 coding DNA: TGTGCCAGCAGCTTAGCCCGCCGCCCCGGCACAGATACGCAGTATTTT. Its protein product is CASSLARRPGTDTQYF. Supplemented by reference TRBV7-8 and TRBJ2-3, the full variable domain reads GAGVSQSPRYKVAKRGQDVALRCDPISGHVSLFWYQQALGQGPEFLTYFQNEAQLDKSGLPSDRFFAERPEGSVSTLKIQRTQQEDSAVYLCASSLARRPGTDTQYFGPGTRLTVL.

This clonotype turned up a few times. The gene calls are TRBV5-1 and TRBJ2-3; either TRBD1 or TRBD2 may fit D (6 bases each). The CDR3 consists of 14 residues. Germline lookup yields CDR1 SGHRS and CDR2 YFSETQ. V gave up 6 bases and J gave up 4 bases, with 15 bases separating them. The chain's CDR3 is CASTEGGRADTQYF. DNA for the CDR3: TGCGCCAGCACCGAAGGGGGGCGCGCAGATACGCAGTATTTT.

CDR3 coding DNA: TGCGCCAGCGGGGGGACAGGTCCATACAATGAGCAGTTCTTC. Protein sequence: CASGGTGPYNEQFF. V gene TRBV5-1 combines with J gene TRBJ2-1; TRBD1 matches at 8 bases. Germline CDR1 SGHRS, CDR2 YFSETQ. The junction had 7 bases not matched to a gene; V was cut back by 7 bases and J by 4 bases. The CDR3 runs 14 residues.

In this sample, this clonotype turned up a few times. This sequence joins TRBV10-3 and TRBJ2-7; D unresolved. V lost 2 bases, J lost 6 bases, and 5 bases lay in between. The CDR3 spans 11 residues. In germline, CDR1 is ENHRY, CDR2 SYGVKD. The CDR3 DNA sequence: TGTGCCATCAGTGAGAACGTCGAGCAGTACTTC. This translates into CAISENVEQYF.

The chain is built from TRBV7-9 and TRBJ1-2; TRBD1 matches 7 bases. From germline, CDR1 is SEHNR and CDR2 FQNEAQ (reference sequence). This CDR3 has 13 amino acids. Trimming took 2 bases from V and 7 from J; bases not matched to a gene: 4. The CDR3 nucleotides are TGTGCCAGCAGCTTAAAGGGGGCAGGTGGCTACACCTTC. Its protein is CASSLKGAGGYTF.

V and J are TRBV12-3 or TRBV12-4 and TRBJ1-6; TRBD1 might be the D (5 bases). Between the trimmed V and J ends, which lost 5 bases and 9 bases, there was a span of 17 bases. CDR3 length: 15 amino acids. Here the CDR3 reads CASSIGAPPISPLHF. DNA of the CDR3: TGTGCCAGCAGTATAGGGGCGCCCCCGATTTCACCCCTCCACTTT.

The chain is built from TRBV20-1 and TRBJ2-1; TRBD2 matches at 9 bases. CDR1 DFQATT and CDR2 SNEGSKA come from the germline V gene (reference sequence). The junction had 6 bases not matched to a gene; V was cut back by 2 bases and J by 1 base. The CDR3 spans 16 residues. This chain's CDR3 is CSARILAGPSYNEQFF. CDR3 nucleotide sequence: TGCAGTGCTAGAATCCTAGCGGGACCGTCCTACAATGAGCAGTTCTTC.

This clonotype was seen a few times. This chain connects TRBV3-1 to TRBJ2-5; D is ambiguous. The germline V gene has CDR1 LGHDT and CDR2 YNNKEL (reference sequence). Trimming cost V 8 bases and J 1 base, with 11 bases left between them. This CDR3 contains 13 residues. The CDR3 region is CASLPAGQETQYF. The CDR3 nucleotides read TGTGCCAGCCTCCCCGCCGGCCAAGAGACCCAGTACTTC.

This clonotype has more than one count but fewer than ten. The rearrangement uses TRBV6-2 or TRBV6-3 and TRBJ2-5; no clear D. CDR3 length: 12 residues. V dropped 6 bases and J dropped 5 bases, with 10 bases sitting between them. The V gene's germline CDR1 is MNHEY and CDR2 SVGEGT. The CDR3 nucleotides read TGTGCCAGCAGCCACTCCCGCGAGACCCAGTACTTC. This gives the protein CASSHSRETQYF.

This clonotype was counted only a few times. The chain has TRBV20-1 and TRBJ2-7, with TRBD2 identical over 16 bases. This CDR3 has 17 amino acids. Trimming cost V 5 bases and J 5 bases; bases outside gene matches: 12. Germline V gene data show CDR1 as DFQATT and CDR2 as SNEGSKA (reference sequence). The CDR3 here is CSAAGTSGRAVSHEQYF. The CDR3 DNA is TGCAGTGCTGCCGGGACTAGCGGGAGGGCCGTATCTCACGAGCAGTACTTC.

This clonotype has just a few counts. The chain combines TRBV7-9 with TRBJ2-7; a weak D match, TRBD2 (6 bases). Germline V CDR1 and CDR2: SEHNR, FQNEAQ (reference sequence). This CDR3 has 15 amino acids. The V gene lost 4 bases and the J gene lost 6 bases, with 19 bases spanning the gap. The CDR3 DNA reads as TGTGCCAGCAGCTGGGGGGACCATCGGGCCCTCGAGCAGTACTTC. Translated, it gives CASSWGDHRALEQYF. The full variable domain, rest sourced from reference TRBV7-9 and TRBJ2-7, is DTGVSQNPRHKITKRGQNVTFRCDPISEHNRLYWYRQTLGQGPEFLTYFQNEAQLEKSRLLSDRFSAERPKGSFSTLEIQRTEQGDSAMYLCASSWGDHRALEQYFGPGTRLTVT.

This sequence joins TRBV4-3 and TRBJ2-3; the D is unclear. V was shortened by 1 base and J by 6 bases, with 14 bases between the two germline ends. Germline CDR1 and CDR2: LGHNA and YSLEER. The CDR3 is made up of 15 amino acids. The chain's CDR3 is CASSQVPGRADTQYF. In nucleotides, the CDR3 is TGCGCCAGCAGCCAAGTCCCAGGCCGAGCGGATACGCAGTATTTT.

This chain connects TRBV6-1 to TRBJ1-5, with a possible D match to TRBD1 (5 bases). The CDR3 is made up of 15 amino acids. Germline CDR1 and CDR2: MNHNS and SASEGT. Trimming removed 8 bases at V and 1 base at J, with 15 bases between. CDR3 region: CASHEGLGSNQPQHF. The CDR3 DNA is TGTGCCAGCCATGAGGGGCTTGGAAGCAATCAGCCCCAGCATTTT.

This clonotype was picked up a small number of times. The CDR3 DNA sequence: TGTGCCACCAGACAGACAGGGTATGGCTACACCTTC. Protein sequence: CATRQTGYGYTF. The chain joins TRBV15 to TRBJ1-2; 7 nucleotides match TRBD1. CDR3 length equals 12 residues. V shed 6 bases and J 5 bases; nucleotides not matched to a gene: 3. Per the germline V gene, CDR1 is LNHNV and CDR2 is YYDKDF (reference sequence). Full variable domain (outside the CDR3, taken from reference TRBV15 and TRBJ1-2): DAMVIQNPRYQVTQFGKPVTLSCSQTLNHNVMYWYQQKSSQAPKLLFHYYDKDFNNEADTPDNFQSRRPNTSFCFLDIRSPGLGDTAMYLCATRQTGYGYTFGSGTRLTVV.

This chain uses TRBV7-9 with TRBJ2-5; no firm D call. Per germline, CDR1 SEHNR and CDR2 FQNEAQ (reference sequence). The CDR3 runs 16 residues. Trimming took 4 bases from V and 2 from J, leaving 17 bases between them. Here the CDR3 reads CASSSAPWSGQETQYF. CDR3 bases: TGTGCCAGCAGCTCAGCCCCTTGGTCAGGACAAGAGACCCAGTACTTC.

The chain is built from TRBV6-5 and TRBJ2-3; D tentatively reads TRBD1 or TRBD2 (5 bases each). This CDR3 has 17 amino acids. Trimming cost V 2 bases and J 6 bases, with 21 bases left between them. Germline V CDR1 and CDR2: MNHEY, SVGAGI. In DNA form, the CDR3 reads TGTGCCAGCAGTTACCTCAAAGTGAGGGGTCACATCGATACGCAGTATTTT. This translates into CASSYLKVRGHIDTQYF.

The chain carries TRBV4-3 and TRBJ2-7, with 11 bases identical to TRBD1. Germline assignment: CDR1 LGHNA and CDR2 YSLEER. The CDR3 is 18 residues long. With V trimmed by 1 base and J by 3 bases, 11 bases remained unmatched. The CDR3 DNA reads TGCGCCAGCAGCCAAGGATTTTCCAGGGACAGGGGGTACTACGAGCAGTACTTC. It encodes CASSQGFSRDRGYYEQYF.